This is a list of T cell receptor beta chains from one sample in a study of beta chain features in type 1 diabetes. Clones were read by immunoSEQ multiplex PCR, and TCRdb kept only the in-frame ones, dropping some. Seen here are fewer than 450,000 clones, approximately 13% observed once, and the top ten hold 0.015%. Specimen: naive CD4+ T cells from blood. The receptor set was obtained from a woman aged 18-29 years with type 1 diabetes. Both conserved end residues are part of each CDR3. A D gene is named only where the DNA matches it firmly. Clone size is stated in some rows and not others, as once, few, many or a class when expanded.

j_call,clone_size,cdr3_length,d_call,v_call,cdr3_nt,cdr3_aa
TRBJ2-1,-,14,TRBD2,TRBV5-1,TGCGCCAGCAGGGGTACACTAGCGGGAGATGAGCAGTTCTTC,CASRGTLAGDEQFF
TRBJ1-5,-,13,-,TRBV2,TGTGCCACCGGGGACAAGGTTGGTCAGCCCCAGCATTTT,CATGDKVGQPQHF
TRBJ1-2,few,13,-,TRBV18,TGTGCCAGCTCACCAGCAGGCTCCTATGGCTACACCTTC,CASSPAGSYGYTF
TRBJ2-1,few,17,-,TRBV19,TGTGCCAGTAGTATAGGCTGGACACCTAGCTCCTACAATGAGCAGTTCTTC,CASSIGWTPSSYNEQFF
TRBJ2-7,-,15,TRBD2,TRBV5-4,TGTGCCAGCAGCTCAGCGGGAGACCTCTCCTACGAGCAGTACTTC,CASSSAGDLSYEQYF
TRBJ2-2,few,15,-,TRBV5-1,TGCGCCAGCAGCCCAGGAGGAGCCCCCGCCGGGGAGCTGTTTTTT,CASSPGGAPAGELFF
TRBJ2-5,few,14,-,TRBV30,TGTGCCTGGAGTGTAAGGGGGACGAAAGAGACCCAGTACTTC,CAWSVRGTKETQYF
TRBJ1-2,-,17,-,TRBV13,TGTGCCAGCAGCTTAGGCCGAAGCGCAGGGAGGCCCTATGGCTACACCTTC,CASSLGRSAGRPYGYTF
TRBJ1-1,once,14,TRBD1,TRBV28,TGTGCCAGCAGCTCGGGACAGGGGGCCCCGGGAGCTTTCTTT,CASSSGQGAPGAFF
TRBJ1-3,few,13,-,TRBV9,TGTGCCAGCAGCGGGACAGACAGAAACACCATATATTTT,CASSGTDRNTIYF
TRBJ1-5,few,15,-,TRBV9,TGTGCCAGCAGCGCCTACGGGACATCCGAACAGCCCCAGCATTTT,CASSAYGTSEQPQHF
TRBJ2-2,few,13,-,TRBV30,TGTGCCTGGAGCAGATCAGACACCGGGGAGCTGTTTTTT,CAWSRSDTGELFF
TRBJ2-3,-,15,TRBD1,TRBV6-5,TGTGCCAGCATACACCGACAGGGGGGAACAGATACGCAGTATTTT,CASIHRQGGTDTQYF
TRBJ1-5,few,12,TRBD1,TRBV29-1,TGCAGCGTTCGACAGGGGACTCAGCCCCAGCATTTT,CSVRQGTQPQHF
TRBJ2-7,-,13,TRBD2,TRBV30,TGTGCCTGGGATCGACTAGCGGGTTACGAGCAGTACTTC,CAWDRLAGYEQYF
TRBJ1-5,few,15,-,TRBV2,TGTGCCAGCAGTGAAGCGCTTCGTAGAAATCAGCCCCAGCATTTT,CASSEALRRNQPQHF
TRBJ2-5,few,14,-,TRBV7-9,TGTGCCAGCAGCCCAGGAGGCGCTGTGGAGACCCAGTACTTC,CASSPGGAVETQYF
TRBJ1-1,-,18,-,TRBV7-9,TGTGCCAGCAGCTCACCGTTGAATTACAGGGCGTTGAACACTGAAGCTTTCTTT,CASSSPLNYRALNTEAFF
TRBJ2-5,-,14,TRBD1,TRBV10-3,TGTGCCATCAGGGACAGGGGATTACGAGAGACCCAGTACTTC,CAIRDRGLRETQYF
TRBJ2-1,-,15,TRBD2,TRBV5-1,TGCGCCAGCAGCCCGACTAGCGGGAGTAGCTATGAGCAGTTCTTC,CASSPTSGSSYEQFF
TRBJ2-2,few,14,TRBD1,TRBV6-5,TGTGCCAGCAGCCCGGACAGGTCCTTCGGGGAGCTGTTTTTT,CASSPDRSFGELFF
TRBJ2-1,-,15,TRBD2,TRBV27,TGTGCCAGCAGTTTATGGGCGGGAGGGCCCACTTCAGAGTTCTTC,CASSLWAGGPTSEFF
TRBJ2-7,few,19,TRBD2,TRBV5-6,TGTGCCAGCAGCCCGATTCAGGGACTAGCGGGAGGGCACTACGGCGAGCAGTACTTC,CASSPIQGLAGGHYGEQYF
TRBJ2-3,-,14,-,TRBV19,TGTGCCAGTAGTATCAAAGACAGGACAGATACGCAGTATTTT,CASSIKDRTDTQYF
TRBJ1-3,-,14,TRBD1,TRBV2,TGTGCCAGCACAGGGGACAGCTCTGGAAACACCATATATTTT,CASTGDSSGNTIYF
TRBJ2-7,-,14,-,TRBV18,TGTGCCAGCTCACCATCTCCTGACACCTACGAGCAGTACTTC,CASSPSPDTYEQYF
TRBJ2-1,few,18,TRBD2,TRBV7-2,TGTGCCAGCAGGACCTCCGGGACTAGCGGCCACTCCTACAATGAGCAGTTCTTC,CASRTSGTSGHSYNEQFF
TRBJ2-5,-,15,-,TRBV7-2,TGTGCCAGCAGATCTCTGGCGGGTGCCCAGGAGACCCAGTACTTC,CASRSLAGAQETQYF
TRBJ2-6,few,17,TRBD1,TRBV29-1,TGCAGCGTGCCTCGAGGGGGCCTCAGCTCTGGGGCCAACGTCCTGACTTTC,CSVPRGGLSSGANVLTF
TRBJ2-1,-,16,TRBD2,TRBV2,TGTGCCAGCAGCGAATACGGGCTAGCGGGAACCATTGAGCAGTTCTTC,CASSEYGLAGTIEQFF